The clone carrying this T cell receptor (beta chain) was seen only a few times. The antigen is not known. Additional DNA sequences in this sample encode the identical CDR3. This entry belongs to a study of cytomegalovirus exposure and HLA in healthy donors. General study results and limits: Compared with the roughly 700-donor mean, an Asian-associated ancestry cluster reportedly had fewer N-insertions, according to a later analysis. In vitro, three CMV-associated chains proved specific for CMV antigens.

Each donor's status was that of a healthy bone marrow donor. The primer mix had 60 Vbeta and 13 Jbeta primers. Produced via immunoSEQ multiplex PCR; TCRdb's table is partial and in-frame only. This table holds more than 150,000 clones, 80% to 90% found once. The TCR was taken from a man between 18 and 35 years old in good health and CMV-seropositive. The source material was PBMCs.

Here the CDR3 DNA reads TGTGCCAGCAGCTTAGACAGGGGAACTGAAGCTTTCTTT. It yields the protein CASSLDRGTEAFF. The chain uses TRBV7-9 and TRBJ1-1; 7 positions match TRBD1. The CDR3 is made up of 13 amino acids. Germline V gene lookup returns CDR1 SEHNR and CDR2 FQNEAQ (reference sequence). Trimming cost V 1 base and J 5 bases; bases outside gene matches: 1.